The 22 T cell receptor beta chains listed next were all sequenced from one sample in a study of T cells in Graves' hyperthyroidism and ophthalmopathy. Authors of the study amplified TCR beta CDR3 regions from RNA transcripts. The TCR CDR3 first-round RT-PCR relied on the HTBI primer set. TCRdb used MiXCR to reprocess the multiplex PCR reads, holding one entry per CDR3 protein. The repertoire holds some 300,000 distinct CDR3 sequences, with 16% as singletons. The material sequenced was blood. The origin of the receptors is a man aged 25-45 years with Graves' hyperthyroidism.

As to this clonotype: A much more abundant neighbour one base away suggests this may be a read error. The J gene is TRBJ2-7, the V gene TRBV7-9; 10 nucleotides line up with TRBD2. Germline V CDR1 and CDR2: SEHNR, FQNEAQ (reference sequence). The CDR3 sequence is 15 residues long. The CDR3 protein is CASSLDVAGGYELYF. DNA of the CDR3: TGTGCCAGCAGCTTAGATGTAGCGGGGGGCTACGAGCTGTACTTC.

This clonotype has just a few counts. The gene calls are TRBV6-5 and TRBJ2-2, with TRBD2 matching over 8 bases. CDR3 length: 15 residues. The trim removed 4 bases at V and 6 bases at J, leaving 7 bases unmatched. Germline V lookup: CDR1 MNHEY, CDR2 SVGAGI. DNA of the CDR3: TGTGCCAGCAGTTCAGTCGGGAGGGCCGCCGGGGAGCTGTTTTTT. It encodes CASSSVGRAAGELFF.

There are a few counts of this clonotype. This sequence joins TRBV29-1 and TRBJ2-7, with 8 bases fitting TRBD1. CDR3 length: 12 amino acids. Germline CDR1 and CDR2: SQVTM and ANQGSEA. With 3 bases clipped from V and 9 bases from J, the junction kept 7 bases outside the gene matches. CDR3: CSVDSGQAGQYF. As DNA, the CDR3 is TGCAGCGTTGATTCGGGACAGGCCGGGCAGTACTTC.

This clonotype appeared many times. The CDR3: CASSHPGQALNTEAFF. CDR3 sequence (DNA): TGCGCCAGCAGCCACCCCGGACAGGCCTTGAACACTGAAGCTTTCTTT. This chain links TRBV4-1 with TRBJ1-1; 7 bases fit TRBD1. The V gene end was trimmed by 3 bases and the J gene end by 0 bases; junction bases not matched to a gene: 7. This CDR3 region has 16 residues. Germline values: CDR1 MGHRA, CDR2 YSYEKL.

This clonotype came up many times. J is TRBJ1-1 and V is TRBV9; 8 nucleotides align to TRBD1. This CDR3 has 16 residues. Trimming removed 3 bases from V and 1 base from J; junction bases left unmatched: 8. Germline assignment: CDR1 SGDLS and CDR2 YYNGEE. Written as DNA, the CDR3 is TGTGCCAGCAGCGAACAGGGGGGACGGGAGAACACTGAAGCTTTCTTT. Its translation: CASSEQGGRENTEAFF. The full variable domain, in which reference TRBV9 and TRBJ1-1 provide the parts outside the CDR3, is DSGVTQTPKHLITATGQRVTLRCSPRSGDLSVYWYQQSLDQGLQFLIQYYNGEERAKGNILERFSAQQFPDLHSELNLSSLELGDSALYFCASSEQGGRENTEAFFGQGTRLTVV.

This clonotype appeared a few times. V usage is TRBV13 and J usage is TRBJ2-7; 7 bases map to TRBD1. The CDR3 loop spans 13 amino acids. After removal of 8 bases from V and 2 bases from J, the junction contained 6 bases not matched to a gene. Looked up from germline, CDR1 is PRHDT and CDR2 is FYEKMQ (reference sequence). The CDR3 DNA reads as TGTGCCAGCGGGCGACAGGGCCCCTACGAGCAGTACTTC. Its translation is CASGRQGPYEQYF.

The table lists this clonotype with many counts. This rearrangement joins TRBV6-1 to TRBJ1-4; 9 nucleotides align to TRBD1. Germline CDR1 is MNHNS and CDR2 is SASEGT. The CDR3 covers 15 residues. Germline trimming cut 2 bases from V and 10 bases from J; bases unmatched to any gene: 8. CDR3 region: CASSEWGTGSGKLFF. CDR3 sequence (DNA): TGTGCCAGCAGTGAATGGGGGACAGGGTCAGGAAAACTGTTTTTT.

This clonotype came up a few times. The J gene is TRBJ1-2, the V gene TRBV12-3 or TRBV12-4, with a possible D match to TRBD1 (6 bases). The CDR3 consists of 14 residues. Trimming removed 5 bases from V and 4 bases from J, with 14 bases in between. CDR3 nucleotide sequence: TGTGCCAGCAGTCCTACAGGGCTCAGCTATGGCTACACCTTC. Its translation: CASSPTGLSYGYTF.

This clonotype has a count of ten or more. The chain has TRBV5-1 and TRBJ1-6; the D is unclear. The CDR3 runs 14 residues. Germline CDR1 SGHRS, CDR2 YFSETQ. Trimming took off 3 bases at V and 7 bases at J, with 11 bases between the two ends. Here the CDR3 reads CASSSTRGNSPLHF. CDR3 DNA sequence: TGCGCCAGCAGCTCCACCCGAGGGAATTCACCCCTCCACTTT.

The chain employs TRBV12-3 or TRBV12-4 and TRBJ2-1; D call uncertain. The ends were cut back, 3 bases at V and 6 bases at J, with 15 bases in the middle. CDR3 length: 15 amino acids. CDR3 sequence: CASSLIVEKFNEQFF. The CDR3 DNA reads as TGTGCCAGCAGTTTGATAGTGGAGAAATTCAATGAGCAGTTCTTC.

This clonotype came up many times. The V and J genes are TRBV6-5 and TRBJ1-5; D uncertain. The V end was cut by 7 bases, the J end by 4 bases, with 17 bases between. There are 15 residues in the CDR3. CDR1 is MNHEY and CDR2 is SVGAGI in the germline V gene. CDR3 loop: CASNWLPSPNQPQHF. In DNA form, the CDR3 reads TGTGCCAGCAATTGGTTGCCCTCCCCTAATCAGCCCCAGCATTTT.

This clonotype was found many times. The chain joins TRBV27 to TRBJ2-3; D not resolved. The CDR3 totals 13 residues. Trimming left V 6 bases short and J 2 bases short, with 9 bases between. Germline lookup yields CDR1 MNHEY and CDR2 SMNVEV (reference sequence). The CDR3 DNA is TGTGCCAGCAGGAGGACCCCCACAGATACGCAGTATTTT. Translated: CASRRTPTDTQYF.

This clonotype was counted at least ten times. This chain connects TRBV27 to TRBJ2-5, with D uncertain. The CDR3 sequence is 14 residues long. In germline, CDR1 is MNHEY, CDR2 SMNVEV (reference sequence). Trimming removed 3 bases from V and 2 bases from J, with 10 bases in between. CDR3 region: CASSLTREQETQYF. In nucleotides, the CDR3 is TGTGCCAGCAGTTTGACTCGAGAGCAAGAGACCCAGTACTTC.

This clonotype came up many times. V usage is TRBV7-2 and J usage is TRBJ1-2, with TRBD1 identical over 8 bases. After removal of 4 bases from V and 7 bases from J, the junction contained 8 bases not matched to a gene. This CDR3 comprises 14 residues. The germline V gene has CDR1 SGHTA and CDR2 FQGNSA. CDR3 bases: TGTGCCAGCAGCTCCGCAGGGGGCAGGAGTGGCTACACCTTC. It is translated as CASSSAGGRSGYTF.

The rearrangement joins TRBV7-9 to TRBJ2-5; 9 bases line up with TRBD2. In germline, CDR1 is SEHNR, CDR2 FQNEAQ (reference sequence). CDR3 length: 14 residues. J gave up 4 bases and V 8 bases, and 8 bases lay outside the gene matches. DNA for the CDR3: TGTGCCAGCCGCTCGGGCGGGAGGGGAGAGACCCAGTACTTC. Its protein product is CASRSGGRGETQYF.

This clonotype was seen many times. V is TRBV12-3 or TRBV12-4 and J is TRBJ1-1; D might be TRBD1 (5 bases). The CDR3 totals 14 residues. V lost 5 bases and J lost 5, with 15 bases in between. The CDR3 spells CASSGGGLGTEAFF. CDR3 bases: TGTGCCAGCAGTGGGGGAGGGCTTGGAACTGAAGCTTTCTTT.

As concerns this clonotype: The junction departs from the called germline gene at one end, perhaps through a read error. The V and J genes are TRBV25-1 and TRBJ2-6, with 11 bases lining up with TRBD1. From germline, CDR1 is MGHDK and CDR2 SYGVNS. This CDR3 is built from 20 residues. CDR3 protein: CAGSEVSGTGGSSGANVLTF. In DNA form, the CDR3 reads TGTGCCGGCAGTGAAGTGTCGGGGACAGGGGGATCCTCTGGGGCCAACGTCCTGACTTTC.

This clonotype was counted ten times or more. The V and J genes are TRBV12-5 and TRBJ2-7, with D perhaps being TRBD1 or TRBD2 (5 bases each). This CDR3 has 13 amino acids. From germline, CDR1 is LGHNT and CDR2 FRNRAP. CDR3 in amino acids: CATSRGERYEQYF. In DNA, the CDR3 is TGTGCCACCTCCCGAGGGGAGAGGTACGAGCAGTACTTC.

This clonotype showed up many times. This chain joins TRBV5-8 and TRBJ2-3, with 8 bases matching TRBD1. Germline assignment: CDR1 SGHTS and CDR2 YDEGEE. The CDR3 consists of 15 residues. Trimming at V came to 0 bases and at J to 1 base, leaving 1 base not matched to a gene. The CDR3 nucleotides read TGTGCCAGCAGCTTGGACAGGGGGGGCACAGATACGCAGTATTTT. Its protein product is CASSLDRGGTDTQYF.

In its sample, this clonotype was seen a few times. V usage is TRBV28 and J usage is TRBJ1-2; D gene uncertain. Germline CDR1 MDHEN, CDR2 SYDVKM. The CDR3 covers 12 residues. V was shortened by 4 bases and J by 8 bases, with 11 bases between the two germline ends. In nucleotides, the CDR3 is TGTGCCAGCAGTTCCTCGCATTCCGGCTACACCTTC. Translation: CASSSSHSGYTF.

As DNA, the CDR3 is TGCAGTGCTAGAAGACAGGGTCTAAGGACCGGGGAGCTGTTTTTT. The encoded protein is CSARRQGLRTGELFF. The J gene is TRBJ2-2, the V gene TRBV20-1; TRBD1 matches 7 bases. The CDR3 consists of 15 residues. CDR1 is DFQATT and CDR2 is SNEGSKA in the germline V gene (reference sequence). V dropped 2 bases and J dropped 5; count of bases not matched to a gene: 8.

This clonotype was counted ten times or more. The rearrangement links TRBV5-1 to TRBJ1-2; D is ambiguous. V lost 0 bases to trimming and J lost 8 bases, with 11 bases between them. The CDR3 loop spans 13 amino acids. Germline-derived CDR1 and CDR2 are SGHRS and YFSETQ. Here the CDR3 DNA reads TGCGCCAGCAGCTTGGCCAGAAGGATCGGCTACACCTTC. This encodes CASSLARRIGYTF.